Following are 2 T cell receptor beta chains from one sample sequenced in a study of T cell changes during pregnancy in multiple sclerosis. This table comes from immunoSEQ multiplex PCR, and its TCRdb copy is limited to in-frame clones, with some not included. There are 45,000 to 50,000 clones in the sample; about 91% occur only once, and around 10% lies in the top ten. The sequenced sample was CD8+ T cells from peripheral blood mononuclear cells, obtained after pregnancy. The receptors come from a female donor with multiple sclerosis, enrolled in a pregnancy study.

This clone was counted once. The chain combines TRBV10-3 with TRBJ2-7; 9 bases map to TRBD2. Germline CDR1 reads ENHRY; CDR2 reads SYGVKD. V was pared by 4 bases and J by 5 bases, with 9 bases of the junction left unmatched. The CDR3 runs 15 residues. CDR3 sequence reads: CAISVGREGFNEQYF. DNA for the CDR3: TGTGCCATCAGTGTCGGGCGGGAGGGATTCAACGAGCAGTACTTC.

A single count supports this clone. The CDR3, as DNA: TGTGCCAGCAGTTCCACTCGACAGGGCCCCAACACTGAAGCTTTCTTT. Protein product: CASSSTRQGPNTEAFF. This chain uses TRBV6-6 with TRBJ1-1; 7 bases map to TRBD1. Per germline, CDR1 MNHNY and CDR2 SVGAGI (reference sequence). The CDR3 is 16 residues long. Unmatched junction bases numbered 10, after V lost 4 bases and J lost 2 bases.